This T cell receptor (beta chain) was captured in a study of identical twins. Study results and caveats: An excess of low generation probability was shown by twin-shared out-of-frame alpha sequences.

Details on this clonotype: Its antigen remains unknown.

CDR1 is SNHLY and CDR2 is FYNNEI in the germline V gene. V was clipped by 4 bases and J by 5 bases, with 11 bases between them. This CDR3 has 13 amino acids. The cDNA had a unique molecular identifier and a template-switch universal primer site. Via MiXCR, TCRdb re-called the 5' RACE reads, giving one row per CDR3 protein. The sample contains 460,000 or so distinct CDR3 sequences, 14% of which appear only once. These same records also appear under a second study, on yellow fever vaccine responses in identical twins.

The chain links TRBV2 to TRBJ2-5; D call uncertain. The sequencing sample was made of CD4+ T cells sorted from blood. This TCR was sampled from a young woman in good health. The CDR3 sequence is CASSVYIRETQYF. CDR3 bases: TGTGCCAGCAGTGTGTATATTCGGGAGACCCAGTACTTC.